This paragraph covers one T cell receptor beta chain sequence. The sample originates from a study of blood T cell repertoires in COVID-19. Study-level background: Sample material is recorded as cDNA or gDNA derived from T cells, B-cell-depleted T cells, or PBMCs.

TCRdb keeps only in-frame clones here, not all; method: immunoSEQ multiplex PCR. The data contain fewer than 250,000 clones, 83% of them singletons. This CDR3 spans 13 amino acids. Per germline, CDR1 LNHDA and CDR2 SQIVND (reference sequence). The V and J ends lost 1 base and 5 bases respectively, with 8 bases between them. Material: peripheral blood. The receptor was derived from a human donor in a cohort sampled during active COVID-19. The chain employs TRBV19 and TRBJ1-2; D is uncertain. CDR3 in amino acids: CASSIGAEYGYTF. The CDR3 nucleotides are TGTGCCAGTAGTATAGGGGCCGAATATGGCTACACCTTC.